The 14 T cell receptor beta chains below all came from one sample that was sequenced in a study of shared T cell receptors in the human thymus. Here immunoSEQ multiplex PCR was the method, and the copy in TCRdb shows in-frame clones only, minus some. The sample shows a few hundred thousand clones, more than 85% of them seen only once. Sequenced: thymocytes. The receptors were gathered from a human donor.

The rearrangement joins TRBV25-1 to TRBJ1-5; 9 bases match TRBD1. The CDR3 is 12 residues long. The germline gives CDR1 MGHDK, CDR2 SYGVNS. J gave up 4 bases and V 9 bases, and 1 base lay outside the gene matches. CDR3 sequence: CASGQGNQPQHF. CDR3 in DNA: TGTGCCAGTGGACAGGGGAATCAGCCCCAGCATTTT.

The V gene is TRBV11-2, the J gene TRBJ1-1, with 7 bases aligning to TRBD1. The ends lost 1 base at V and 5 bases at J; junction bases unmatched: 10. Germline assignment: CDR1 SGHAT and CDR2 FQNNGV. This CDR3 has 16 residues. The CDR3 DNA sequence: TGTGCCAGCAGCTTAGCCCTCAAGACAGGGAGAACTGAAGCTTTCTTT. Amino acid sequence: CASSLALKTGRTEAFF.

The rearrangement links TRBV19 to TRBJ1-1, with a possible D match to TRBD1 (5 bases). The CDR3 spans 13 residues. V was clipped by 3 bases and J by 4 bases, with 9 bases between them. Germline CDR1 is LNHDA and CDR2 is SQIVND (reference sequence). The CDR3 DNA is TGTGCCAGTAGTATTCCTCAGGGCACTGAAGCTTTCTTT. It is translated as CASSIPQGTEAFF.

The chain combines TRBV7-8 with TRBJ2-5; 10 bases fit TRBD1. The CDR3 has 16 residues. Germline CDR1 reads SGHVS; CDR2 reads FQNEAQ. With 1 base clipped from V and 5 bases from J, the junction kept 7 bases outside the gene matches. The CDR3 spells CASSLGRDRGAETQYF. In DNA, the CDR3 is TGTGCCAGCAGCTTAGGCCGGGACAGGGGTGCGGAGACCCAGTACTTC.

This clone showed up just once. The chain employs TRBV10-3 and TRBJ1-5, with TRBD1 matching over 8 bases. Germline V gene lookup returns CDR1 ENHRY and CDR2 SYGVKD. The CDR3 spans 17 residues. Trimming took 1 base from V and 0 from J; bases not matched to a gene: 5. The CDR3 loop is CAISEFYTGGSNQPQHF. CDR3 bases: TGTGCCATCAGTGAGTTCTACACAGGGGGTAGCAATCAGCCCCAGCATTTT.

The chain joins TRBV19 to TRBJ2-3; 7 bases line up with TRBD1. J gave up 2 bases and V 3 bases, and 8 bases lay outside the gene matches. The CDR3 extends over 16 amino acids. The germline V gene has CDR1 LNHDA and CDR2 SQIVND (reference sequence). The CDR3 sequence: CASSINRGSNTDTQYF. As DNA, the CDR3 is TGTGCCAGTAGTATTAACAGGGGTTCTAACACAGATACGCAGTATTTT.

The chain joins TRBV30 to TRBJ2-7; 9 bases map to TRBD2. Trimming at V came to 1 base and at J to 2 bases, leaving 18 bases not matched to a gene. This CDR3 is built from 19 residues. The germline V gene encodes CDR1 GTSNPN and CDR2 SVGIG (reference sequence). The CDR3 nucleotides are TGTGCCTGGAGTGGCGTCGCGGGAGGGCACCAGGGCCACCCCTACGAGCAGTACTTC. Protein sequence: CAWSGVAGGHQGHPYEQYF. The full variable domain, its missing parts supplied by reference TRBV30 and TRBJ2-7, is SQTIHQWPATLVQPVGSPLSLECTVEGTSNPNLYWYRQAAGRGLQLLFYSVGIGQISSEVPQNLSASRPQDRQFILSSKKLLLSDSGFYLCAWSGVAGGHQGHPYEQYFGPGTRLTVT.

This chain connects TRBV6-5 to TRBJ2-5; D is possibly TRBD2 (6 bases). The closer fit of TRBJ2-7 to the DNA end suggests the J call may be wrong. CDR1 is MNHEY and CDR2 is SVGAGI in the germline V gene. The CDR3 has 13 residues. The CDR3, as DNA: TGTGCCAGCAGAAGGGACTCCTCCTACGAGCAGTACTTC. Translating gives CASRRDSSYEQYF.

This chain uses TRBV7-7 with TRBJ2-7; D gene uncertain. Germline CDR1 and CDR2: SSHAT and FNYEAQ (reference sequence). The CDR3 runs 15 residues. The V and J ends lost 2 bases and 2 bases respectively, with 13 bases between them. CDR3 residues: CASSLSAGTPYEQYF. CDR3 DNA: TGTGCCAGCAGCTTATCGGCAGGCACCCCCTACGAGCAGTACTTC.

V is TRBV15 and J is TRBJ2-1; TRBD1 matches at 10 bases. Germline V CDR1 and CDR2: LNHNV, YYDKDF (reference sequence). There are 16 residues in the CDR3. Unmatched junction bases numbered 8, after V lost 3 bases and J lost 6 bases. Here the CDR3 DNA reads TGTGCCACCAGCAGTTCTCCGGGACAGGGGCTCAATGAGCAGTTCTTC. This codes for CATSSSPGQGLNEQFF.

The CDR3 reads CSVGAGIQGGETQYF. CDR3 coding DNA: TGCAGCGTTGGGGCCGGGATACAGGGAGGAGAGACCCAGTACTTC. The chain uses TRBV29-1 and TRBJ2-5; possibly TRBD1 or TRBD2 for D (6 bases each). The V end lost 4 bases, the J end lost 4 bases, and 19 bases lay between the germline ends. The V gene's germline CDR1 is SQVTM and CDR2 ANQGSEA. The CDR3 runs 15 residues. The full variable domain, completed using reference TRBV29-1 and TRBJ2-5, is SAVISQKPSRDICQRGTSLTIQCQVDSQVTMMFWYRQQPGQSLTLIATANQGSEATYESGFVIDKFPISRPNLTFSTLTVSNMSPEDSSIYLCSVGAGIQGGETQYFGPGTRLLVL.

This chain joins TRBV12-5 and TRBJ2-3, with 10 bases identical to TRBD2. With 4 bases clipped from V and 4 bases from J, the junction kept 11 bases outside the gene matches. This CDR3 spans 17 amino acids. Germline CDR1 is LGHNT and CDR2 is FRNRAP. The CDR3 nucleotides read TGTGCTAGTGGTTCCCCCCGAGCTAGCGGGAGTCCAGATACGCAGTATTTT. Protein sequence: CASGSPRASGSPDTQYF.

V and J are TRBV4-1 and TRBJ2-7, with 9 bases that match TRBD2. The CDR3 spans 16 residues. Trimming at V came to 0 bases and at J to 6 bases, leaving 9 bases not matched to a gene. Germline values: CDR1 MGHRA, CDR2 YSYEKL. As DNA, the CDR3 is TGCGCCAGCAGCCAAGATCGGGTAGCGGGAGACCCCGAGCAGTACTTC. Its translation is CASSQDRVAGDPEQYF.

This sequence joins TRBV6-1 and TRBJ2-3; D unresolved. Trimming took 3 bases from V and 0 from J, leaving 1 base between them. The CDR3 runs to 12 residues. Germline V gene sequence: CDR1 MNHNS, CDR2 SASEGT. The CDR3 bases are TGTGCCAGCAGTGACAGCACAGATACGCAGTATTTT. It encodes CASSDSTDTQYF.